The text below deals with one T cell receptor (beta chain). Its antigen is as yet unknown. This specimen comes from a study of OX40 agonist ivuxolimab in advanced cancers. Study-wide background: A mean age of approximately 58 years, range about 20 to 90, was recorded, and approximately 85% were male. Study-wide results and caveats: Some patients without response likewise showed low normalized clonal expansion. At 0.1 to 3.0 mg/kg and by week 6, CD4+ and CD8+ T cells in the blood had expanded clonally.

J was trimmed by 9 bases and V by 1 base; bases with no gene match: 4. Germline V lookup: CDR1 GTSNPN, CDR2 SVGIG (reference sequence). The CDR3 is 14 amino acids. Profiling relied on immunoSEQ multiplex PCR, and the TCRdb table lists in-frame clones only, not all of them. Seen here are 82,000 or so clones, 92% observed once, and the top ten hold 0.6% to 0.7%. The chain carries TRBV30 and TRBJ2-3, with TRBD2 matching 13 bases. The specimen was CD4+ or CD8+ T cells sorted from blood, collected in a trial of the OX40 agonist ivuxolimab. The clonotype was recovered from an adult with an advanced solid tumor such as melanoma, head and neck, liver or kidney cancer. CDR3 residues: CAWSGLAGGPTQYF. CDR3 nucleotide sequence: TGTGCCTGGAGTGGACTAGCGGGAGGTCCCACGCAGTATTTT.